This TCR beta chain comes out of a study of blood T cells in healthy people across ages. For the second PCR, which ran for roughly 7 to 11 cycles, a sample-barcoded 5' primer and a J-beta primer mix were used. Each cDNA molecule, via a template-switch adaptor with 12 random nucleotides, was tagged. TCRdb reanalysed the 5' RACE reads using MiXCR and keeps one entry per CDR3 protein. The data show about 670,000 distinct CDR3 sequences, with approximately 40% seen just once and roughly 30% held by the top ten. Notes on the study in general: TCR beta diversity, measured per million T cells, fell in a roughly linear way with age. Long-lived and aged donors differed, with more naive CD4+ cells and higher diversity in the long-lived.

On this clonotype itself: Its cognate antigen is unknown.

The germline gives CDR1 KGHDR, CDR2 SFDVKD. The V end was cut by 6 bases, the J end by 11 bases, with 15 bases between. The CDR3 is 12 amino acids. The sample was blood. The sequence was obtained from an elderly man in good health. V and J are TRBV24-1 and TRBJ2-5, with no clear D. The CDR3 DNA follows: TGTGCCACCAGTACGGGTGGCGTGGAGCAGTACTTC. Translating gives CATSTGGVEQYF.